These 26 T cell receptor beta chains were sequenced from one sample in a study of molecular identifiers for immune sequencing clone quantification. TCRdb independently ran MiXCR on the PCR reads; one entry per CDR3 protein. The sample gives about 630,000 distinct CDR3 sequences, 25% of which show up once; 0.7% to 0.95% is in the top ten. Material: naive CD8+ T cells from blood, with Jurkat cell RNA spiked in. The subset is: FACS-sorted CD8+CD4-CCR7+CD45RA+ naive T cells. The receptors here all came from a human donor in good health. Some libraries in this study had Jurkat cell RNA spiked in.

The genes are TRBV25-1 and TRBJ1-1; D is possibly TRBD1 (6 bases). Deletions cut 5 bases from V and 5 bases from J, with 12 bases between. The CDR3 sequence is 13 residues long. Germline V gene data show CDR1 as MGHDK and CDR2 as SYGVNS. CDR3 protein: CASSRGGRTEAFF. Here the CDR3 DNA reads TGTGCCAGCAGTAGGGGGGGTCGGACTGAAGCTTTCTTT.

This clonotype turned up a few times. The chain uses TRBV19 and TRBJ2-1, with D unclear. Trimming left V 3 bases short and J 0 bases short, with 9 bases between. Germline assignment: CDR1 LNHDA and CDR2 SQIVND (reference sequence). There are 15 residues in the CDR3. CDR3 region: CASSINPNSYNEQFF. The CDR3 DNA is TGTGCCAGTAGTATTAACCCGAACTCCTACAATGAGCAGTTCTTC.

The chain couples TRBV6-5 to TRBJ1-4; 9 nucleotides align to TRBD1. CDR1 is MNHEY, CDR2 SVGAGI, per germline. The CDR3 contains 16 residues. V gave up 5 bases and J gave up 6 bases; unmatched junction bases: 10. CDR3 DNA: TGTGCCAGCAGTCGGGGGGCGGGACAGGGTTATGAAAAACTGTTTTTT. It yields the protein CASSRGAGQGYEKLFF.

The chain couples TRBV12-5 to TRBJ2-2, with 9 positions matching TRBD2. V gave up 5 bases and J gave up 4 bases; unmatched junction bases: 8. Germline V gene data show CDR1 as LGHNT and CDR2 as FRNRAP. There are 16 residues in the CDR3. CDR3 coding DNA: TGTGCTAGTGGTCCCCTAGCGGGGCTCGGCACCGGGGAGCTGTTTTTT. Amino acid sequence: CASGPLAGLGTGELFF.

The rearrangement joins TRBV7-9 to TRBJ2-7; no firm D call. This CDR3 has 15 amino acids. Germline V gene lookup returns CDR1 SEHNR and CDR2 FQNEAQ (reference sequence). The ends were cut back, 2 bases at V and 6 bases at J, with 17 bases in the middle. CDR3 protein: CASSLLGDPAPEQYF. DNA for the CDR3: TGTGCCAGCAGCTTACTCGGAGACCCAGCCCCCGAGCAGTACTTC.

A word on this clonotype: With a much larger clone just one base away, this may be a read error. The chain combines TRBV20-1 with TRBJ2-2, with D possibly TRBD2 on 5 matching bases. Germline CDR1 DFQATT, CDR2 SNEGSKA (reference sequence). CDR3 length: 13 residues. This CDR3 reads CSARDLRAGELVF. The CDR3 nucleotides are TGCAGTGCTAGAGATCTAAGGGCCGGGGAGCTGGTTTTT.

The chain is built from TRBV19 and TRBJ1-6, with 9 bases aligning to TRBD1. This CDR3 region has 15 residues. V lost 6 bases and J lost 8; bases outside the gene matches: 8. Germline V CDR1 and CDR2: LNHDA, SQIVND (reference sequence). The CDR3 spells CASSIRGQGYSPLHF. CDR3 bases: TGTGCCAGTAGCATACGGGGACAGGGCTATTCACCCCTCCACTTT.

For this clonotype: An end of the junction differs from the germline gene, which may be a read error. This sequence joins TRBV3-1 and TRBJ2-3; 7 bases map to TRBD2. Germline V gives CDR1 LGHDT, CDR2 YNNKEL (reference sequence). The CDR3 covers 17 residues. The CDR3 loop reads CASCQDLRRGITDTQYF. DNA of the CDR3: TGTGCCAGCTGCCAAGATCTTCGGCGGGGGATCACAGATACGCAGTATTTT.

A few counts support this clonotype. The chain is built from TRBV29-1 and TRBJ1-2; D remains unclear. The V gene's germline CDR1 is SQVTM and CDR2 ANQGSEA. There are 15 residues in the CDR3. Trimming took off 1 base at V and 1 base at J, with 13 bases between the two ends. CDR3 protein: CSVEGTVNLNYGYTF. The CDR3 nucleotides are TGCAGCGTTGAAGGGACGGTAAACCTTAACTATGGCTACACCTTC.

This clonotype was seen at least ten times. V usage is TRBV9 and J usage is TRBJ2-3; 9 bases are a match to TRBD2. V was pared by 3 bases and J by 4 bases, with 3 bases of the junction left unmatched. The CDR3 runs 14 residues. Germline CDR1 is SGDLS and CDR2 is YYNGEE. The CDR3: CASSASGVADTQYF. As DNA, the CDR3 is TGTGCCAGCAGCGCTAGCGGGGTTGCAGATACGCAGTATTTT.

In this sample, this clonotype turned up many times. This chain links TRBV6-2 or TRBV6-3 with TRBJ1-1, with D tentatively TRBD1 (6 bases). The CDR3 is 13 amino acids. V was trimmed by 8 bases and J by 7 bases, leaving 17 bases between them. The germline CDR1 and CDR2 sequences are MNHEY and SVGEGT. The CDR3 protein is CASLPTGSVEAFF. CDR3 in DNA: TGTGCCAGCCTACCGACAGGTAGCGTTGAAGCTTTCTTT.

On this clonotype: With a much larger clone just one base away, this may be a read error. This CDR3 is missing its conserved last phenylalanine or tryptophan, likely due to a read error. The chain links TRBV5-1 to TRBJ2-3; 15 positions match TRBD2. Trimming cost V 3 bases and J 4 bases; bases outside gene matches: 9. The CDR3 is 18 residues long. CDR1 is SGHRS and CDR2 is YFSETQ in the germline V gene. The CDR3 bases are TGCGCCAGCAGCTCATCCGGGACTAGCGGGGGGCGGGCAGATACGCAGTATCTT. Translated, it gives CASSSSGTSGGRADTQYL.

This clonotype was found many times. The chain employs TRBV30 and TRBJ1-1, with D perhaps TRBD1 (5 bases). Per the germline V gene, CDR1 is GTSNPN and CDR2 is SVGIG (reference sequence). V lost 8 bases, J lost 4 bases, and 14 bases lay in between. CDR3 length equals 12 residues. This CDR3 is CARAQGGTEAFF. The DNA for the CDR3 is TGTGCCCGGGCTCAGGGCGGCACTGAAGCTTTCTTT.

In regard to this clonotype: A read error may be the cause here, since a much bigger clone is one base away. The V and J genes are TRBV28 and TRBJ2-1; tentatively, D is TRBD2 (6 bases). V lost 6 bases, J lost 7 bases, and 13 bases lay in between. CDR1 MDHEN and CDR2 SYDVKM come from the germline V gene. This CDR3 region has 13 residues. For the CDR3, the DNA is TGTGCCAGCAGGTTAATAGCGGATAATGAGCAGTTCTTC. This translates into CASRLIADNEQFF. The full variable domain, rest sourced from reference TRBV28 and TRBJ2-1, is DVKVTQSSRYLVKRTGEKVFLECVQDMDHENMFWYRQDPGLGLRLIYFSYDVKMKEKGDIPEGYSVSREKKERFSLILESASTNQTSMYLCASRLIADNEQFFGPGTRLTVL.

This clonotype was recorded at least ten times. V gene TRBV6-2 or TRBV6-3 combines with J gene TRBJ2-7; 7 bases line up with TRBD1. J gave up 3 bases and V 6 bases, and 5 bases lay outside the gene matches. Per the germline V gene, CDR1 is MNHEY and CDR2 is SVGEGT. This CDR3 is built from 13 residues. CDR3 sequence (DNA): TGTGCCAGCAGCCTTGACAGGGTCTACGAGCAGTACTTC. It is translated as CASSLDRVYEQYF.

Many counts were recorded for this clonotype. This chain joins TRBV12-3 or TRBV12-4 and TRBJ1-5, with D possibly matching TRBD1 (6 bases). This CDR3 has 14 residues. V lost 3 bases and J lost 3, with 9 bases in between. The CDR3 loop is CASSLGDNNQPQHF. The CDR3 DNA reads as TGTGCCAGCAGTTTGGGGGACAACAATCAGCCCCAGCATTTT.

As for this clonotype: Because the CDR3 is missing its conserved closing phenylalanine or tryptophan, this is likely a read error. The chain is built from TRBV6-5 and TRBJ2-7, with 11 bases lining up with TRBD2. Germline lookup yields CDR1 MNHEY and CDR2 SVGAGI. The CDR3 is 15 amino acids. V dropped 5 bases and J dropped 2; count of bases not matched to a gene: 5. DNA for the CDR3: TGTGCCAGCAGTAAAGGGACTAGCGGAACCTACGAGCAGTACCTC. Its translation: CASSKGTSGTYEQYL.

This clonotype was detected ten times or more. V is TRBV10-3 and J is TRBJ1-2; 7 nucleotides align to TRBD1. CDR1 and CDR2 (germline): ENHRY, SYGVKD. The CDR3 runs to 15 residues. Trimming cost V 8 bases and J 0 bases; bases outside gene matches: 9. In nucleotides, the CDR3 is TGTGCCATCGGACCCCCGGGACAGCCTAACTATGGCTACACCTTC. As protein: CAIGPPGQPNYGYTF.

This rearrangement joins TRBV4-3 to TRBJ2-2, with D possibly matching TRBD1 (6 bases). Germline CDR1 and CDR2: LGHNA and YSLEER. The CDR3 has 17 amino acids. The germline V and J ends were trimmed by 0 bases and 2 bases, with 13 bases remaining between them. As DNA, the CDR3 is TGCGCCAGCAGCCAAGAAGCCCAGGGGATTAACACCGGGGAGCTGTTTTTT. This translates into CASSQEAQGINTGELFF.

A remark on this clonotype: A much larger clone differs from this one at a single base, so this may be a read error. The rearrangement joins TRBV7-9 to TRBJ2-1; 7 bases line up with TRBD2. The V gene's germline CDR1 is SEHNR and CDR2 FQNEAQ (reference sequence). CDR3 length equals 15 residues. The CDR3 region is CATSSTRRGLNEQFF. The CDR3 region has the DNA TGTGCCACCAGCTCCACCCGAAGGGGACTAAATGAGCAGTTCTTC.

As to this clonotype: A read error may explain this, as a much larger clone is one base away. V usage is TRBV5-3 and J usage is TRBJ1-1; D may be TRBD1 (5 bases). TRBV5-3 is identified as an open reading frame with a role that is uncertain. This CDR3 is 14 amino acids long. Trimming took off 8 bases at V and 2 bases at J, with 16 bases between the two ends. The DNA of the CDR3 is TGTGCCAGCGGCCCTCGACAGATTAACACTGAAGCTTTCTTT. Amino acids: CASGPRQINTEAFF.

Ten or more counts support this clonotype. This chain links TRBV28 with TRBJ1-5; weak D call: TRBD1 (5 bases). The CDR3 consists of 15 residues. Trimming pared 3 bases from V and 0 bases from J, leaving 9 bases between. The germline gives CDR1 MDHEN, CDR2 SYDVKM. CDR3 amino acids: CASSFRVDSNQPQHF. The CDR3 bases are TGTGCCAGCAGTTTCAGGGTGGATAGCAATCAGCCCCAGCATTTT.

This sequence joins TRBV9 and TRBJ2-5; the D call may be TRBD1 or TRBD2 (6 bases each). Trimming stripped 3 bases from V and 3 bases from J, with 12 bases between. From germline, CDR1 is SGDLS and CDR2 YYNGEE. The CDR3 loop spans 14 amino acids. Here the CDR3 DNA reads TGTGCCAGCAGCGCGGGGGCCCTTAAAGAGACCCAGTACTTC. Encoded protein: CASSAGALKETQYF. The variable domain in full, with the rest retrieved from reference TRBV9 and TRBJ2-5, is DSGVTQTPKHLITATGQRVTLRCSPRSGDLSVYWYQQSLDQGLQFLIQYYNGEERAKGNILERFSAQQFPDLHSELNLSSLELGDSALYFCASSAGALKETQYFGPGTRLLVL.

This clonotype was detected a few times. CDR3: CASSPPTENTEAFF. The CDR3 DNA is TGTGCCAGCTCACCACCGACGGAGAACACTGAAGCTTTCTTT. The chain recombines TRBV18 with TRBJ1-1; the D is unclear. The CDR3 is 14 residues long. CDR1 KGHSH and CDR2 LQKENI come from the germline V gene. V was clipped by 0 bases and J by 1 base, with 6 bases between them.

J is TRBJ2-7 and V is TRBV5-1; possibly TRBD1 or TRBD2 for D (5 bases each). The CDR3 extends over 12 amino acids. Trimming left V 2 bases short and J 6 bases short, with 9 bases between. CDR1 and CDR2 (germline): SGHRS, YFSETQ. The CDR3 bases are TGCGCCAGCAGCTTCCAGGGAGTCGAGCAGTACTTC. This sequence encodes CASSFQGVEQYF.

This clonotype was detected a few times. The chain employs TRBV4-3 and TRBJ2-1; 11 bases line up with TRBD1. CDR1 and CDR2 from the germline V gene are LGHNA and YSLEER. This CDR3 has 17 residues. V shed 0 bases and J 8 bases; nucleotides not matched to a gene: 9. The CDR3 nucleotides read TGCGCCAGCAGCCAAGACGCCCGGACAGGGGGCATCGATGAGCAGTTCTTC. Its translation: CASSQDARTGGIDEQFF.